This T cell receptor beta chain was retrieved from a study of T cell changes during pregnancy in multiple sclerosis. TCRdb's table, derived via immunoSEQ multiplex PCR, lists solely in-frame clones and lacks some. The data hold approximately 43,000 clones, with just over 90% observed a single time. Germline CDR1 SGDLS, CDR2 YYNGEE. The length of the CDR3 is 14 residues. V lost 0 bases and J 8 bases, leaving 14 bases between the germline ends. The receptor comes from a female donor with multiple sclerosis, enrolled in a pregnancy study. The sample here was CD8+ T cells from peripheral blood mononuclear cells, taken after pregnancy. This chain uses TRBV9 with TRBJ1-2; D not resolved. The CDR3 is CASSVEGERGGYTF. The CDR3 bases are TGTGCCAGCAGCGTAGAGGGAGAGAGAGGAGGCTACACCTTC.